This T cell receptor beta chain emerged from a study of T cells in Graves' hyperthyroidism and ophthalmopathy. This clonotype was picked up a small number of times. Its antigen is not identified. V was pared by 4 bases and J by 6 bases, with 13 bases of the junction left unmatched. This CDR3 has 17 residues. CDR1 is MDHEN and CDR2 is SYDVKM in the germline V gene. Among the patients, aged 18 to 65, hyperthyroidism was newly diagnosed and had lasted under 2 months. Clinical symptoms, serum thyroxine and TRAb, thyroid ultrasound and orbital computed tomography were used for the diagnoses. Out of over 9 ml of fresh peripheral blood came the PBMCs. Study-level findings and limits: Blood also carried most thyroid clonotypes expanded above 0.001.

Regions amplified from RNA transcripts were the TCR beta CDR3 regions. An initial round of RT-PCR targeting the TCR CDR3 relied on the HTBI primer set. Using its own MiXCR run on the multiplex PCR reads, TCRdb lists one record per CDR3 protein. Counted here are about 350,000 distinct CDR3 sequences, approximately 15% occurring once; the ten biggest clones make up 20% to 25%. The chain has TRBV28 and TRBJ2-1, with 9 bases matching TRBD2. The sequenced sample was blood. This receptor was taken from a woman younger than 45 with Graves' hyperthyroidism. CDR3: CASSSSVAGEFFNEQFF. CDR3 nucleotides: TGTGCCAGCAGTTCCTCAGTAGCGGGAGAGTTTTTCAATGAGCAGTTCTTC.